Shown below are 15 T cell receptor beta chains from a single sample sequenced in a study of blood T cell repertoires in COVID-19. Only in-frame clones appear in the TCRdb table, and some are missing; sequencing was by immunoSEQ multiplex PCR. The sample records hundreds of thousands of clones, around four fifths being singletons. The specimen was peripheral blood. The source of these receptors is a woman aged 60 to 75 with active or convalescent COVID-19.

The chain has TRBV2 and TRBJ2-5; possibly TRBD2 for D (5 bases). V lost 1 base and J lost 0, with 6 bases in between. Germline V CDR1 and CDR2: SNHLY, FYNNEI. The CDR3 length is 14 residues. The CDR3 spells CASSEGGYQETQYF. Here the CDR3 DNA reads TGTGCCAGCAGTGAAGGAGGGTACCAAGAGACCCAGTACTTC.

This clone was recorded a few times. This chain uses TRBV2 with TRBJ2-7; tentative D call: TRBD1 (7 bases). The V end was cut by 4 bases, the J end by 2 bases, with 15 bases between. Germline CDR1 and CDR2: SNHLY and FYNNEI. The CDR3 is 15 residues long. The CDR3 bases are TGTGCCAGCAGTGTGGGGGGCAGGGGGGCCTACGAGCAGTACTTC. Protein sequence: CASSVGGRGAYEQYF.

This clone came up a few times. The chain carries TRBV2 and TRBJ1-5, with a tentative D call TRBD1 (5 bases). V was shortened by 6 bases and J by 1 base, with 13 bases between the two germline ends. CDR1 is SNHLY, CDR2 FYNNEI, per germline. CDR3 length: 15 residues. The CDR3 here is CASREGRLSNQPQHF. In nucleotides, the CDR3 is TGTGCCAGCAGGGAGGGGAGGTTGAGCAATCAGCCCCAGCATTTT.

J is TRBJ2-7 and V is TRBV7-8; no definite D call. Trimming left V 5 bases short and J 2 bases short, with 16 bases between. The germline V gene has CDR1 SGHVS and CDR2 FQNEAQ. There are 15 residues in the CDR3. The DNA of the CDR3 is TGTGCCAGCAGCCCCCGACGTCCTGAGGCCTACGAGCAGTACTTC. It specifies CASSPRRPEAYEQYF.

This clone was seen just once. The chain carries TRBV19 and TRBJ2-7; D may be TRBD2 (6 bases). Trimming removed 6 bases at V and 5 bases at J, with 14 bases between. CDR3 length: 13 amino acids. CDR1 and CDR2 (germline): LNHDA, SQIVND (reference sequence). CDR3 in DNA: TGTGCCAGTAGGACTAGTGGAGGTCACGAGCAGTACTTC. This codes for CASRTSGGHEQYF.

As for this clone: An end of the junction differs from the germline gene, which may be a read error. This chain connects TRBV7-7 to TRBJ2-6; TRBD1 aligns across 7 bases. The CDR3 runs 19 residues. Germline values: CDR1 SSHAT, CDR2 FNYEAQ (reference sequence). This CDR3 reads CASSPTVPAGGSGANVLTF. The CDR3 DNA follows: TGTGCTAGCAGCCCCACGGTCCCGGCAGGGGGCTCTGGGGCCAACGTCCTGACTTTC. The full variable domain, rest sourced from reference TRBV7-7 and TRBJ2-6, is GAGVSQSPRYKVTKRGQDVTLRCDPISSHATLYWYQQALGQGPEFLTYFNYEAQPDKSGLPSDRFSAERPEGSISTLTIQRTEQRDSAMYRCASSPTVPAGGSGANVLTFGAGSRLTVL.

The CDR3 DNA reads TGTGCCAGCAGTTACCCCGCCCGGACAGTTAACTATGGCTACACCTTC. Protein product: CASSYPARTVNYGYTF. This chain links TRBV6-2 or TRBV6-3 with TRBJ1-2, with D tentatively TRBD1 (6 bases). The V end lost 2 bases, the J end lost 1 base, and 14 bases lay between the germline ends. In germline, CDR1 is MNHEY, CDR2 SVGEGT. The CDR3 has 16 amino acids.

The chain links TRBV7-9 to TRBJ1-6; perhaps TRBD1 as D (5 bases). Germline lookup yields CDR1 SEHNR and CDR2 FQNEAQ (reference sequence). V was trimmed by 8 bases and J by 1 base, leaving 9 bases between them. The CDR3 extends over 14 amino acids. CDR3 nucleotides: TGTGCCAGCCAGCAGGGTTCCTATAATTCACCCCTCCACTTT. Translating it yields CASQQGSYNSPLHF.

V is TRBV5-1 and J is TRBJ1-1; 10 nucleotides line up with TRBD1. V lost 4 bases, J lost 1 base, and 13 bases stayed unmatched. CDR1 is SGHRS, CDR2 YFSETQ, per germline. The CDR3 has 18 amino acids. For the CDR3, the DNA is TGCGCCAGCAGCCGGTTCCGGGACAGGGGTTTGGGGAACACTGAAGCTTTCTTT. This codes for CASSRFRDRGLGNTEAFF.

This clone showed up just a few times. V gene TRBV10-2 combines with J gene TRBJ2-4, with 7 bases matching TRBD2. From germline, CDR1 is WSHSY and CDR2 SAAADI. This CDR3 has 16 residues. V gave up 7 bases and J gave up 2 bases; unmatched junction bases: 11. The CDR3 nucleotides read TGCGCCAGCAACCCCGGGGGGAGTGGGACCAAAAACATTCAGTACTTC. Residues: CASNPGGSGTKNIQYF.

The J gene is TRBJ2-2, the V gene TRBV30, with 7 nucleotides matching TRBD2. V lost 0 bases, J lost 7 bases, and 2 bases stayed unmatched. Germline CDR1 and CDR2: GTSNPN and SVGIG (reference sequence). The CDR3 contains 13 residues. CDR3 nucleotide sequence: TGTGCCTGGAGTGTACTAGCGTTCGGGGAGCTGTTTTTT. This gives the protein CAWSVLAFGELFF.

The V and J genes are TRBV30 and TRBJ2-7; the D gene is possibly TRBD1 (5 bases). Trimming removed 2 bases at V and 5 bases at J, with 13 bases between. Germline lookup yields CDR1 GTSNPN and CDR2 SVGIG (reference sequence). The CDR3 is 13 residues long. CDR3 loop: CAWSRKQGDEQYF. The DNA for the CDR3 is TGTGCCTGGAGTCGGAAGCAGGGCGACGAGCAGTACTTC.

The genes are TRBV6-5 and TRBJ2-5, with 11 bases matching TRBD2. The J segment lost 4 bases and the V segment lost 6 bases, leaving 4 bases of the junction unmatched. CDR1 is MNHEY, CDR2 SVGAGI, per germline. The CDR3 length is 14 residues. The CDR3 loop is CASRATSGGETQYF. CDR3 DNA: TGTGCCAGCAGGGCCACTAGCGGGGGAGAGACCCAGTACTTC.

This clone showed up just a few times. This chain connects TRBV7-9 to TRBJ1-1, with a tentative D call TRBD1 (5 bases). V shed 4 bases and J shed 1 base, with 7 bases lying between them. In germline, CDR1 is SEHNR, CDR2 FQNEAQ (reference sequence). The CDR3 loop spans 13 amino acids. CDR3 region: CASSSQENTEAFF. CDR3 in DNA: TGTGCCAGCAGCTCACAGGAGAACACTGAAGCTTTCTTT.

The rearrangement links TRBV2 to TRBJ2-5, with a tentative D call TRBD2 (6 bases). The CDR3 has 14 residues. CDR1 SNHLY and CDR2 FYNNEI come from the germline V gene. V was cut by 7 bases and J by 2 bases, with 14 bases left in between. CDR3 amino acids: CASKTGTGQETQYF. The CDR3, as DNA: TGTGCCAGCAAGACCGGGACTGGACAAGAGACCCAGTACTTC.